A single sample is the source of the 24 T cell receptor beta chains below, sequenced in a study of cytomegalovirus exposure and HLA in healthy donors. The PCR was carried out with 60 Vbeta primers and 13 Jbeta primers. Assay: immunoSEQ multiplex PCR; the TCRdb copy retains only in-frame clones and omits some. The sample has around 80,000 clones, 78% seen once. The sample taken for sequencing was PBMCs. Every receptor here comes from a man younger than 35 in good health and CMV-seropositive.

The V call is TRBV29-1, the J call TRBJ1-2; D not resolved. The germline CDR1 and CDR2 sequences are SQVTM and ANQGSEA. This CDR3 is 12 amino acids long. V lost 1 base, J lost 4 bases, and 7 bases lay in between. The CDR3 here is CSVEGGAYGYTF. CDR3 bases: TGCAGCGTTGAAGGAGGCGCCTATGGCTACACCTTC.

As concerns this clone: The germline gene is not matched at one end of the junction; a read error may be the cause. The chain joins TRBV2 to TRBJ2-1; 11 bases align to TRBD2. Germline-derived CDR1 and CDR2 are SNHLY and FYNNEI. The CDR3 is 16 residues long. The CDR3 spells CASSTPWLAGGVPSIF. The DNA for the CDR3 is TGTGCCAGCAGCACTCCGTGGCTAGCGGGGGGAGTACCATCGATCTTC.

The J gene is TRBJ2-7, the V gene TRBV6-6, with TRBD2 as a possible D gene (6 bases). Trimming cost V 2 bases and J 0 bases, with 8 bases left between them. Germline CDR1 and CDR2: MNHNY and SVGAGI (reference sequence). The CDR3 totals 14 residues. The CDR3 nucleotides read TGTGCCAGCAGTTACGGCGGGAACTCCTACGAGCAGTACTTC. Translated: CASSYGGNSYEQYF.

The V gene is TRBV27, the J gene TRBJ2-5; unclear D gene. The CDR3 covers 14 residues. V was pared by 2 bases and J by 2 bases, with 9 bases between. From germline, CDR1 is MNHEY and CDR2 SMNVEV (reference sequence). CDR3 bases: TGTGCCAGCAGTTTAATGGCAGATCAAGAGACCCAGTACTTC. This sequence encodes CASSLMADQETQYF.

About this clone itself: The junction does not match germline at one end; this may be a read error. This chain joins TRBV28 and TRBJ2-1; 10 nucleotides match TRBD1. The CDR3 covers 13 residues. The germline gives CDR1 MDHEN, CDR2 SYDVKM. Written as DNA, the CDR3 is TGTGCCAGCAGCCGACTCCCGGGACAGGGGATGATCTTC. Amino acid sequence: CASSRLPGQGMIF.

The chain carries TRBV10-3 and TRBJ1-5; D is ambiguous. V was pared by 0 bases and J by 4 bases, with 10 bases between. The CDR3 spans 15 residues. The germline CDR1 and CDR2 sequences are ENHRY and SYGVKD. The CDR3 is CAISESGRGNQPQHF. The CDR3 region has the DNA TGTGCCATCAGTGAGTCAGGACGGGGAAATCAGCCCCAGCATTTT.

The chain has TRBV29-1 and TRBJ2-7; D is unclear. Germline V lookup: CDR1 SQVTM, CDR2 ANQGSEA. The CDR3 totals 13 residues. Trimming took 5 bases from V and 3 from J, leaving 14 bases between them. This CDR3 is CSVRTRSHYEQYF. CDR3 nucleotides: TGCAGCGTTCGCACCAGGTCTCACTACGAGCAGTACTTC.

This clone came up a few times. This chain links TRBV6-5 with TRBJ2-5, with 8 bases aligning to TRBD2. The V and J ends lost 0 bases and 5 bases, in that order; junction bases with no gene match: 8. CDR1 and CDR2 (germline): MNHEY, SVGAGI. This CDR3 has 16 residues. CDR3 nucleotide sequence: TGTGCCAGCAGTTACTCGAGCTTGGCTAGCGGGGAGACCCAGTACTTC. This codes for CASSYSSLASGETQYF.

This clone was seen more than once but under ten times. V is TRBV10-1 and J is TRBJ2-3; 7 nucleotides align to TRBD2. Germline trimming cut 8 bases from V and 6 bases from J; bases unmatched to any gene: 5. The CDR3 is made up of 12 amino acids. Per the germline V gene, CDR1 is WNHNN and CDR2 is SYGVQD (reference sequence). The CDR3 here is CASGLERDTQYF. CDR3 DNA: TGCGCCAGCGGACTAGAGAGGGATACGCAGTATTTT.

The J gene is TRBJ1-1, the V gene TRBV6-5; 7 bases fit TRBD1. The J segment lost 5 bases and the V segment lost 4 bases, leaving 13 bases of the junction unmatched. The CDR3 covers 16 residues. Germline assignment: CDR1 MNHEY and CDR2 SVGAGI. CDR3 protein: CASSSAAGQGETEAFF. CDR3 nucleotides: TGTGCCAGCAGTTCCGCCGCCGGGCAGGGGGAGACTGAAGCTTTCTTT.

The chain links TRBV28 to TRBJ1-2; D perhaps matches TRBD1 (5 bases). The CDR3 totals 12 residues. From germline, CDR1 is MDHEN and CDR2 SYDVKM. V lost 3 bases and J 5 bases, leaving 7 bases between the germline ends. The CDR3 DNA sequence: TGTGCCAGCAGTTTTTCAGGGTATGGCTACACCTTC. Its protein is CASSFSGYGYTF.

The chain links TRBV6-1 to TRBJ2-3; TRBD2 matches 13 bases. This CDR3 has 15 amino acids. Germline V gives CDR1 MNHNS, CDR2 SASEGT. V lost 8 bases to trimming and J lost 6 bases; unmatched junction nucleotides: 8. CDR3 DNA: TGTGCCAGCGCTAGGACTAGCGGGAGTGGCGATACGCAGTATTTT. Translating gives CASARTSGSGDTQYF.

This clone was seen just once. V and J are TRBV18 and TRBJ1-5, with TRBD1 matching 8 bases. The CDR3 contains 15 residues. V dropped 3 bases and J dropped 0; count of bases not matched to a gene: 1. Germline CDR1 is KGHSH and CDR2 is LQKENI. CDR3 sequence (DNA): TGTGCCAGCTCACCGGGACAGGATAGCAATCAGCCCCAGCATTTT. This encodes CASSPGQDSNQPQHF.

The rearrangement joins TRBV29-1 to TRBJ2-3, with a possible D match to TRBD2 (5 bases). The CDR3 has 13 amino acids. CDR1 and CDR2 from the germline V gene are SQVTM and ANQGSEA. Deletions cut 6 bases from V and 1 base from J, with 11 bases between. The CDR3 protein is CSVLAGGTDTQYF. The CDR3 DNA reads as TGCAGCGTCCTAGCTGGAGGCACAGATACGCAGTATTTT.

The chain couples TRBV2 to TRBJ2-3; TRBD2 matches 10 bases. The CDR3 covers 15 residues. V lost 6 bases, J lost 5 bases, and 8 bases stayed unmatched. Germline assignment: CDR1 SNHLY and CDR2 FYNNEI. CDR3 in DNA: TGTGCCAGCAGCGTAAGCGGGAGGGAGCTAGATACGCAGTATTTT. This codes for CASSVSGRELDTQYF.

The chain couples TRBV10-3 to TRBJ1-1, with TRBD1 as a possible D gene (6 bases). In germline, CDR1 is ENHRY, CDR2 SYGVKD. CDR3 length equals 15 residues. V lost 5 bases, J lost 1 base, and 14 bases lay in between. The CDR3 protein is CAISSSQGPNTEAFF. CDR3 coding DNA: TGTGCCATCAGTTCTTCACAGGGTCCGAACACTGAAGCTTTCTTT.

CDR3: CASSSLGSGTEAFF. The CDR3 nucleotides read TGTGCCAGCAGTTCCTTGGGGTCAGGGACTGAAGCTTTCTTT. The genes are TRBV28 and TRBJ1-1; D may be TRBD1 (5 bases). Germline V gene data show CDR1 as MDHEN and CDR2 as SYDVKM. The CDR3 is 14 residues long. V was trimmed by 4 bases and J by 5 bases, leaving 14 bases between them.

J is TRBJ1-1 and V is TRBV7-3; D perhaps matches TRBD1 (5 bases). CDR1 SGHTA and CDR2 FQGTGA come from the germline V gene. The CDR3 consists of 13 residues. Trimming stripped 3 bases from V and 3 bases from J, with 8 bases between. The CDR3 loop reads CASSFTRDTEAFF. CDR3 DNA sequence: TGTGCCAGCAGCTTTACCAGGGACACTGAAGCTTTCTTT.

The chain links TRBV28 to TRBJ2-7; TRBD2 agrees at 10 bases. V shed 5 bases, J shed 0 bases, and the junction held 10 bases outside the gene matches. The CDR3 loop spans 17 amino acids. CDR1 and CDR2 from the germline V gene are MDHEN and SYDVKM. CDR3 nucleotides: TGTGCCAGCAGTCCCATACTAGCGGGATACATCTCCTACGAGCAGTACTTC. This codes for CASSPILAGYISYEQYF.

The chain couples TRBV19 to TRBJ2-7; 8 bases fit TRBD2. The CDR3 length is 15 residues. Per germline, CDR1 LNHDA and CDR2 SQIVND (reference sequence). After removal of 3 bases from V and 0 bases from J, the junction contained 4 bases not matched to a gene. The CDR3 region is CASSIVGRGSYEQYF. The CDR3, as DNA: TGTGCCAGTAGTATCGTCGGGAGGGGCTCCTACGAGCAGTACTTC.

V is TRBV4-1 and J is TRBJ2-5; D unresolved. CDR1 is MGHRA and CDR2 is YSYEKL in the germline V gene. This CDR3 spans 16 amino acids. V dropped 1 base and J dropped 0 bases, with 12 bases sitting between them. CDR3 sequence (DNA): TGCGCCAGCAGCCAAGTCGGGTTTTTGGACCAAGAGACCCAGTACTTC. Its translation is CASSQVGFLDQETQYF.

Remarks on this clone: An end of the junction differs from the germline gene, which may be a read error. V is TRBV29-1 and J is TRBJ2-7; maybe TRBD2 (6 bases). The CDR3 is 10 amino acids. CDR1 and CDR2 from the germline V gene are SQVTM and ANQGSEA. The CDR3 sequence: CSVFPGTFFF. DNA of the CDR3: TGCAGCGTTTTCCCCGGGACTTTCTTCTTC.

This clone has just a few counts. This chain joins TRBV5-5 and TRBJ2-1; 12 bases match TRBD2. The length of the CDR3 is 15 residues. Germline CDR1 is SGHKS and CDR2 is YYEKEE (reference sequence). Trimming took 4 bases from V and 8 from J; bases not matched to a gene: 7. The chain's CDR3 is CASSRTSGRRDEQFF. DNA of the CDR3: TGTGCCAGCAGCCGAACTAGCGGGAGGAGGGATGAGCAGTTCTTC. Drawing the rest from reference TRBV5-5 and TRBJ2-1, the complete variable domain is DAGVTQSPTHLIKTRGQQVTLRCSPISGHKSVSWYQQVLGQGPQFIFQYYEKEERGRGNFPDRFSARQFPNYSSELNVNALLLGDSALYLCASSRTSGRRDEQFFGPGTRLTVL.

This clone occurred once. The chain has TRBV7-8 and TRBJ2-7; 7 nucleotides agree with TRBD1. The CDR3 runs 15 residues. V lost 1 base and J lost 5; bases outside the gene matches: 8. Germline V lookup: CDR1 SGHVS, CDR2 FQNEAQ. The CDR3 coding sequence is TGTGCCAGCAGCTTAGGCGTGACCGACAGGGACGAGCAGTACTTC. Its translation: CASSLGVTDRDEQYF. Supplemented by reference TRBV7-8 and TRBJ2-7, the full variable domain reads GAGVSQSPRYKVAKRGQDVALRCDPISGHVSLFWYQQALGQGPEFLTYFQNEAQLDKSGLPSDRFFAERPEGSVSTLKIQRTQQEDSAVYLCASSLGVTDRDEQYFGPGTRLTVT.